Given below is one TCR beta chain in context. The sample belongs to a study of technical replicates of blood from several donors. Assay used: immunoSEQ multiplex PCR; TCRdb lists only in-frame clones, some missing. The sample holds about 67,000 clones; nearly 98% are singletons and the top ten take roughly 0.17%. Germline loops: CDR1 GTSNPN, CDR2 SVGIG (reference sequence). The CDR3 runs 13 residues. V dropped 7 bases and J dropped 3; count of bases not matched to a gene: 5. This chain uses TRBV30 with TRBJ1-1, with 10 bases that match TRBD1. The receptor comes from a human donor in good health. Sequencing input: T cells isolated from PBMCs. CDR3 in amino acids: CALVTGGHTEAFF. Written as DNA, the CDR3 is TGTGCCTTGGTGACAGGGGGCCACACTGAAGCTTTCTTT.